A selection of T cell receptor beta chains follows, all from one sample in a study of blood T cell repertoires in COVID-19. Repertoires were generated with immunoSEQ multiplex PCR, while TCRdb's copy carries only in-frame clones and drops some. The data show around 350,000 clones, around 84% seen once. Sample: peripheral blood. These receptors were taken from a human donor in a cohort sampled during active COVID-19. Each CDR3 is given with its conserved first and last residue. The D gene is left open where the match is weak. Size values are once, few and many counts, or a class for expanded clones, and some rows have none.

v_call	d_call	clone_size	j_call	cdr3_nt	cdr3_aa
TRBV6-5	NA	NA	TRBJ2-5	TGTGCCAGCGAGGGAGGAGAGACCCAGTACTTC	CASEGGETQYF
TRBV9	NA	NA	TRBJ2-3	TGTGCCAGCAGCTCCAGACAGTCATACGTCGGAGATACGCAGTATTTT	CASSSRQSYVGDTQYF
TRBV4-1	NA	NA	TRBJ1-4	TGCGCCAGCAGCCAAGATCCCGGGGTGGGTGAAAAACTGTTTTTT	CASSQDPGVGEKLFF
TRBV5-1	NA	NA	TRBJ2-3	TGCGCCAGCAGCCCAGACAGTTTTGCAGATACGCAGTATTTT	CASSPDSFADTQYF
TRBV7-9	NA	NA	TRBJ1-1	TGTGCCAGCAGCTTAGTTGCGAGTGGCACTGAAGCTTTCTTT	CASSLVASGTEAFF
TRBV5-1	TRBD1	NA	TRBJ2-3	TGCGCCAGCAGCTCAGTCCCCGGGACAGGGACCGGTACGCAGTATTTT	CASSSVPGTGTGTQYF
TRBV19	NA	NA	TRBJ1-3	TGTGCCAGTAGGGCAGACTCTGGAAACACCATATATTTT	CASRADSGNTIYF
TRBV11-3	TRBD1	NA	TRBJ2-1	TGTGCCAGCAGCCGTCGGGGAAGGGGGCCCAACAATGAGCAGTTCTTC	CASSRRGRGPNNEQFF
TRBV5-1	NA	once	TRBJ2-3	TGCGCCAGCAGCTTGGAGCCCCAACCCCCAGATACGCAGTATTTT	CASSLEPQPPDTQYF
TRBV5-6	TRBD1	NA	TRBJ2-5	TGTGCCAGCAGCCCGAGACAGGGCTTAGGAGAGACCCAGTACTTC	CASSPRQGLGETQYF
TRBV5-1	TRBD2	NA	TRBJ2-1	TGCGCCAGCAGCCTCCTACTAGCGGGTAACTACAATGAGCAGTTCTTC	CASSLLLAGNYNEQFF
TRBV6-4	NA	NA	TRBJ2-7	TGTGCCAGCCCGGGGGACAGCTCTAAGTTCTACGAGCAGTACTTC	CASPGDSSKFYEQYF
TRBV15	NA	NA	TRBJ1-5	TGTGCCACCAGCAGAGATGGTGGCCGCAATCAGCCCCAGCATTTT	CATSRDGGRNQPQHF
TRBV20-1	NA	NA	TRBJ1-1	TGCAGTGCTGCACAGAACACTGAAGCTTTCTTT	CSAAQNTEAFF
TRBV30	NA	NA	TRBJ2-5	TGTGCCTGGGGGAGCGGAGAGACCCAGTACTTC	CAWGSGETQYF
TRBV29-1	TRBD1	once	TRBJ1-5	TGCAGCGTTGGACAGGGGGGCAGACACCAGCCCCAGCATTTT	CSVGQGGRHQPQHF
TRBV3-1/TRBV3-2	TRBD1	once	TRBJ2-6	TGTGCCAGCAGCCATTCCGGGACAGGGGGTAGGACTGGGGCCAACGTCCTGACTTTC	CASSHSGTGGRTGANVLTF
TRBV6-5	TRBD2	NA	TRBJ2-3	TGTGCCAGCAGTTACGGCGGGGGGGATTCGCAGTATTTT	CASSYGGGDSQYF
TRBV24-1	NA	NA	TRBJ2-1	TGTGCCACCAGTGACCCCGGACAGACGTATGAGCAGTTCTTC	CATSDPGQTYEQFF
TRBV15	NA	NA	TRBJ1-2	TGTGCCACCAGCAGAGACGGTAACTATGGCTACACCTTC	CATSRDGNYGYTF
TRBV7-9	TRBD1	NA	TRBJ2-7	TGTGCCAGCAGCTCCGACAGGGGAGCAAACTACGAGCAGTACTTC	CASSSDRGANYEQYF
TRBV19	TRBD2	NA	TRBJ2-3	TGTGCCGAGACAGCGGGAGGAACAGATACGCAGTATTTT	CAETAGGTDTQYF